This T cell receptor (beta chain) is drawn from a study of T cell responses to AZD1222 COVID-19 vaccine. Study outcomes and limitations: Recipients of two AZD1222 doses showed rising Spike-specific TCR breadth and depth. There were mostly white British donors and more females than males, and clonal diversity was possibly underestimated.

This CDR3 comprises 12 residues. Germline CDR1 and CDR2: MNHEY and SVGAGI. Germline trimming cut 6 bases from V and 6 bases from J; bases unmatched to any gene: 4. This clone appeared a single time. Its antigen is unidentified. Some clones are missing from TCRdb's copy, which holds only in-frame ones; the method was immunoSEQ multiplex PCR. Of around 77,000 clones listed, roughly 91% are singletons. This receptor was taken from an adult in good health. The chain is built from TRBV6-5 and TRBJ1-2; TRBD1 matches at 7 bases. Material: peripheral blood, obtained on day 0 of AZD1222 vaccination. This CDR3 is CASSQTGHGYTF. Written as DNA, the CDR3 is TGTGCCAGCAGCCAGACAGGGCATGGCTACACCTTC.